This T cell receptor beta chain was captured by sequencing in a study of regulatory T cells in long-lasting Graves disease. Described time point: newly diagnosed GD, antithyroid drugs for less than 3 months. RNA isolated from PBMCs was used to make the TCR library. Through Arm-PCR of CDR3 regions and iRepertoire HTBI primers, TCR beta libraries were built. TCRdb independently ran MiXCR on the multiplex PCR reads; one entry per CDR3 protein. The sample holds approximately 390,000 distinct CDR3 sequences, under 20% seen once. This clonotype was seen ten or more times. The CDR3 covers 15 residues. V was pared by 0 bases and J by 2 bases, with 4 bases of the junction left unmatched. Germline assignment: CDR1 MNHEY and CDR2 SVGAGI. This same sample was also part of a study on T cells in Graves' hyperthyroidism and ophthalmopathy.

Sequenced material: peripheral blood mononuclear cells (PBMCs), taken at new diagnosis, from a patient treated with antithyroid drugs. The receptor was derived from a woman aged 18 to 35 with Graves disease. J is TRBJ2-7 and V is TRBV6-5, with TRBD1 matching over 7 bases. The CDR3 protein is CASSYSTGTTYEQYF. The DNA of the CDR3 is TGTGCCAGCAGTTACTCGACAGGGACGACCTACGAGCAGTACTTC.